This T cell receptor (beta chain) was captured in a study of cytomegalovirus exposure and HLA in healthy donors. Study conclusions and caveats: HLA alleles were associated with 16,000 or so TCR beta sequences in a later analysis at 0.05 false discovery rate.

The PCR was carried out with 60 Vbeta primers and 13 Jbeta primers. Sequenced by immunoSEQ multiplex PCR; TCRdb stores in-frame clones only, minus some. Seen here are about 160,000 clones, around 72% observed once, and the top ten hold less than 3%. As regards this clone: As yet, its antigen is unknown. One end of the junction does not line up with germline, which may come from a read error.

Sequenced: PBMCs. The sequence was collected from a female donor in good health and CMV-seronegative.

The CDR3 loop is CSSSLWVRTSGSNNEQFF. The CDR3 coding sequence is TGTTCCAGCAGCTTATGGGTGAGGACTAGCGGGAGCAACAATGAGCAGTTCTTC. This chain connects TRBV7-9 to TRBJ2-1, with 13 positions matching TRBD2. The length of the CDR3 is 18 residues. Germline V CDR1 and CDR2: SEHNR, FQNEAQ (reference sequence).